These 9 T cell receptor beta chains came from one sample sequenced in a study of blood T cell repertoires in COVID-19. The repertoire was sequenced with immunoSEQ multiplex PCR; TCRdb's copy has only in-frame clones and lacks some. The sample yields 100,000 to 120,000 clones, about 85% seen once. The material sequenced was peripheral blood. Receptor source: a human donor in a cohort sampled during active COVID-19.

V and J are TRBV5-1 and TRBJ2-7; 10 nucleotides align to TRBD1. Per germline, CDR1 SGHRS and CDR2 YFSETQ. This CDR3 comprises 14 residues. Trimming at V came to 2 bases and at J to 4 bases, leaving 3 bases not matched to a gene. Here the CDR3 DNA reads TGCGCCAGCAGCTTTTCGGGACAGGGGTACGAGCAGTACTTC. This translates into CASSFSGQGYEQYF.

This chain connects TRBV9 to TRBJ2-3, with TRBD2 matching over 14 bases. V shed 7 bases, J shed 5 bases, and the junction held 6 bases outside the gene matches. Germline V lookup: CDR1 SGDLS, CDR2 YYNGEE. The CDR3 has 15 residues. As DNA, the CDR3 is TGTGCCAGCGGGACTAGCGGGAGTTTCGGAGATACGCAGTATTTT. Translated, it gives CASGTSGSFGDTQYF.

This chain uses TRBV5-6 with TRBJ2-1; D might be TRBD2 (5 bases). This CDR3 region has 14 residues. V lost 0 bases and J lost 10, with 14 bases in between. CDR1 and CDR2 from the germline V gene are SGHDT and YYEEEE. The CDR3 nucleotides are TGTGCCAGCAGCTTGGGTAGCGAGGTGTTCGAGCAGTTCTTC. Amino acids: CASSLGSEVFEQFF.

In regard to this clone: Mismatch with germline at one junction end may stem from a read error. The gene calls are TRBV5-1 and TRBJ2-1; D perhaps matches TRBD1 (8 bases). This CDR3 has 13 amino acids. Per the germline V gene, CDR1 is SGHRS and CDR2 is YFSETQ. The CDR3 region has the DNA TGCGCCAGCAGCTTGACCGAGACAGGGGAGGGGGTCTTC. As protein: CASSLTETGEGVF.

The rearrangement joins TRBV5-1 to TRBJ2-6; D not resolved. CDR1 is SGHRS and CDR2 is YFSETQ in the germline V gene. The CDR3 is 14 residues long. The V and J ends lost 5 bases and 1 base respectively, with 7 bases between them. For the CDR3, the DNA is TGCGCCAGCAGTTCGCGGTCTGGGGCCAACGTCCTGACTTTC. It encodes CASSSRSGANVLTF.

The J gene is TRBJ1-3, the V gene TRBV28; TRBD1 matches 7 bases. V shed 6 bases and J 4 bases; nucleotides not matched to a gene: 15. Germline CDR1 is MDHEN and CDR2 is SYDVKM. The CDR3 is made up of 17 amino acids. The CDR3 nucleotides read TGTGCCAGCAGCCCTGCGGGACAGTTAATGAGGGGAAACACCATATATTTT. Amino acid sequence: CASSPAGQLMRGNTIYF.

The chain couples TRBV21-1 to TRBJ2-7; the DNA was not compared with TRBD1, the D call given in the table. TRBV21-1 is described as a pseudogene. The CDR3 consists of 17 residues. The chain's CDR3 is CAYPMFPRGASNYEQYF. CDR3 coding DNA: TGTGCCTACCCCATGTTCCCCAGGGGCGCCTCCAACTACGAGCAGTACTTC.

The rearrangement uses TRBV7-9 and TRBJ1-1, with D perhaps matching TRBD1 (5 bases). Per the germline V gene, CDR1 is SEHNR and CDR2 is FQNEAQ (reference sequence). V lost 2 bases to trimming and J lost 8 bases, with 9 bases between them. CDR3 length: 12 amino acids. This chain's CDR3 is CASSLSDREAFF. The CDR3 bases are TGTGCCAGCAGCTTATCAGACAGAGAAGCTTTCTTT.

In nucleotides, the CDR3 is TGTGCCATCAGTGAGCTCCGAGAGACCCAGTACTTC. Amino acid sequence: CAISELRETQYF. This sequence joins TRBV10-3 and TRBJ2-5, with unresolved D. CDR3 size: 12 residues. From germline, CDR1 is ENHRY and CDR2 SYGVKD. Trimming stripped 2 bases from V and 4 bases from J, with 5 bases between.